The 18 T cell receptor beta chains presented below share a single source sample, sequenced in a study of cytomegalovirus exposure and HLA in healthy donors (dated 2017 in TCRdb). The library was prepared using the immunoSEQ multiplex PCR assay. The multiplex PCR relied on a mix of 60 forward primers for TCR Vbeta segments and 13 reverse primers for TCR Jbeta segments. TCRdb stores this immuneACCESS table with in-frame sequences only. Part of the clones is absent; in the studies checked, under half of the shortfall reflects unresolved V genes, and no reason is known for the rest. This sample lists about 150,000 clones; approximately 85% were detected once. Of the sample, 4% to 6% falls within the top ten clones. Sequences were obtained from PBMCs. These receptors were taken from a girl aged 10 to 17 in good health and CMV-seropositive.

The chain is built from TRBV30 and TRBJ2-3, with 11 bases fitting TRBD2. CDR1 and CDR2 from the germline V gene are GTSNPN and SVGIG (reference sequence). V dropped 5 bases and J dropped 6; count of bases not matched to a gene: 7. The CDR3 has 14 residues. DNA for the CDR3: TGTGCCTGGGGGACTAGCGGTTGGGTGGATACGCAGTATTTT. This encodes CAWGTSGWVDTQYF.

The rearrangement joins TRBV9 to TRBJ1-5; D perhaps matches TRBD1 (5 bases). The CDR3 spans 15 residues. V shed 4 bases and J shed 0 bases, with 11 bases lying between them. Germline V gene lookup returns CDR1 SGDLS and CDR2 YYNGEE. Here the CDR3 reads CASSPGGGSNQPQHF. In nucleotides, the CDR3 is TGTGCCAGCAGCCCCGGGGGGGGTAGCAATCAGCCCCAGCATTTT.

This sequence joins TRBV5-1 and TRBJ2-1; 11 nucleotides match TRBD2. Germline CDR1 SGHRS, CDR2 YFSETQ. The CDR3 is 16 residues long. V gave up 3 bases and J gave up 7 bases; unmatched junction bases: 9. This CDR3 is CASSWGGSGGANEQFF. CDR3 nucleotide sequence: TGCGCCAGCAGCTGGGGCGGTAGCGGGGGGGCAAATGAGCAGTTCTTC.

This clone was counted a single time. The gene calls are TRBV9 and TRBJ2-3; no definite D call. The germline gives CDR1 SGDLS, CDR2 YYNGEE. V lost 0 bases and J lost 0, with 5 bases in between. The length of the CDR3 is 14 residues. The CDR3 here is CASSVDWSTDTQYF. The CDR3 bases are TGTGCCAGCAGCGTAGACTGGAGCACAGATACGCAGTATTTT.

The chain couples TRBV4-2 to TRBJ1-1, with TRBD1 matching 9 bases. The junction had 6 bases not matched to a gene; V was cut back by 4 bases and J by 0 bases. The CDR3 is 16 residues long. Looked up from germline, CDR1 is LGHNA and CDR2 is YNFKEQ. The CDR3 sequence is CASSLRQGGVNTEAFF. The CDR3 coding sequence is TGTGCCAGCAGCCTGCGACAGGGGGGAGTGAACACTGAAGCTTTCTTT.

This clone appeared once. The V and J genes are TRBV19 and TRBJ1-5; D not certain. This CDR3 region has 17 residues. V dropped 1 base and J dropped 11 bases, with 24 bases sitting between them. CDR1 and CDR2 (germline): LNHDA, SQIVND (reference sequence). The CDR3 protein is CASSIVVGLTFVTTQHF. The CDR3 bases are TGTGCCAGTAGTATAGTCGTGGGCCTGACATTCGTTACGACCCAGCATTTT.

This sequence joins TRBV11-2 and TRBJ1-1; the D is unclear. This CDR3 spans 14 amino acids. From germline, CDR1 is SGHAT and CDR2 FQNNGV. V was trimmed by 4 bases and J by 11 bases, leaving 20 bases between them. The CDR3 sequence: CASSSSRWAPKAFF. The CDR3 DNA reads TGTGCCAGCAGCTCCAGTAGGTGGGCACCTAAGGCTTTCTTT.

V is TRBV9 and J is TRBJ2-5; D might be TRBD1 (5 bases). The length of the CDR3 is 16 residues. CDR1 is SGDLS, CDR2 YYNGEE, per germline. V was shortened by 0 bases and J by 2 bases, with 14 bases between the two germline ends. The DNA of the CDR3 is TGTGCCAGCAGCGTAGGGGGTGGCAGGGTTCAAGAGACCCAGTACTTC. Amino acids: CASSVGGGRVQETQYF.

This clone was detected only a few times. This sequence joins TRBV7-3 and TRBJ2-3; 7 positions match TRBD1. Germline assignment: CDR1 SGHTA and CDR2 FQGTGA. J gave up 2 bases and V 5 bases, and 7 bases lay outside the gene matches. This CDR3 contains 15 residues. This CDR3 reads CASSPTGVNTDTQYF. In nucleotides, the CDR3 is TGTGCCAGCAGCCCTACAGGGGTCAACACAGATACGCAGTATTTT. Supplemented by reference TRBV7-3 and TRBJ2-3, the full variable domain reads GAGVSQTPSNKVTEKGKYVELRCDPISGHTALYWYRQSLGQGPEFLIYFQGTGAADDSGLPNDRFFAVRPEGSVSTLKIQRTERGDSAVYLCASSPTGVNTDTQYFGPGTRLTVL.

This chain uses TRBV5-6 with TRBJ1-2, with 7 bases identical to TRBD1. V shed 4 bases and J 4 bases; nucleotides not matched to a gene: 10. The CDR3 length is 15 residues. CDR1 SGHDT and CDR2 YYEEEE come from the germline V gene. CDR3 DNA: TGTGCCAGCAGCGGAACCGGGACAGATCCCTATGGCTACACCTTC. Protein product: CASSGTGTDPYGYTF. The full variable domain, its missing parts supplied by reference TRBV5-6 and TRBJ1-2, is DAGVTQSPTHLIKTRGQQVTLRCSPKSGHDTVSWYQQALGQGPQFIFQYYEEEERQRGNFPDRFSGHQFPNYSSELNVNALLLGDSALYLCASSGTGTDPYGYTFGSGTRLTVV.

The genes are TRBV5-6 and TRBJ1-6, with 8 bases fitting TRBD1. V lost 4 bases, J lost 5 bases, and 5 bases stayed unmatched. This CDR3 is built from 15 residues. Germline loops: CDR1 SGHDT, CDR2 YYEEEE. CDR3 DNA: TGTGCCAGCAGCCCCGACAGGGGACATAATTCACCCCTCCACTTT. This encodes CASSPDRGHNSPLHF. Combining the CDR3 with reference TRBV5-6 and TRBJ1-6 gives the whole variable domain DAGVTQSPTHLIKTRGQQVTLRCSPKSGHDTVSWYQQALGQGPQFIFQYYEEEERQRGNFPDRFSGHQFPNYSSELNVNALLLGDSALYLCASSPDRGHNSPLHFGNGTRLTVT.

This chain uses TRBV7-9 with TRBJ2-5; 7 bases are a match to TRBD2. The CDR3 is 18 residues long. The germline gives CDR1 SEHNR, CDR2 FQNEAQ (reference sequence). Trimming took 4 bases from V and 4 from J; bases not matched to a gene: 18. In DNA, the CDR3 is TGTGCCAGCAGCTCCCAGAGGGACTACGTTTTATCGAGAGAGACCCAGTACTTC. Translated, it gives CASSSQRDYVLSRETQYF.

CDR3 sequence (DNA): TGTGCCAGCAGCTTAGCGGGGACTAGCGGGGGCAGGGCAGATACGCAGTATTTT. Translation gives CASSLAGTSGGRADTQYF. V and J are TRBV7-9 and TRBJ2-3; TRBD2 matches at 14 bases. This CDR3 has 18 amino acids. Germline CDR1 reads SEHNR; CDR2 reads FQNEAQ (reference sequence). Unmatched junction bases numbered 6, after V lost 0 bases and J lost 4 bases.

The V gene is TRBV7-8, the J gene TRBJ1-4; D might be TRBD1 (5 bases). Between the trimmed V and J ends, which lost 3 bases and 7 bases, there was a span of 6 bases. This CDR3 has 12 amino acids. Germline lookup yields CDR1 SGHVS and CDR2 FQNEAQ. In DNA form, the CDR3 reads TGTGCCAGCAGCTTGCAGGGTGAAAAACTGTTTTTT. It translates to CASSLQGEKLFF.

The chain uses TRBV6-1 and TRBJ2-3; 8 nucleotides agree with TRBD2. The CDR3 spans 19 residues. V shed 1 base and J 1 base; nucleotides not matched to a gene: 13. Germline V gives CDR1 MNHNS, CDR2 SASEGT. The CDR3 protein is CASSEGVRGGGIGTDTQYF. The CDR3 coding sequence is TGTGCCAGCAGTGAAGGGGTCCGGGGGGGCGGGATTGGCACAGATACGCAGTATTTT.

The chain links TRBV4-2 to TRBJ2-5; D perhaps matches TRBD1 (6 bases). The closer fit of TRBJ2-7 to the DNA end suggests the J call may be wrong. Germline lookup yields CDR1 LGHNA and CDR2 YNFKEQ. CDR3 length: 14 residues. This CDR3 is CASSQANRVHEQYF. CDR3 DNA: TGTGCCAGCAGCCAGGCCAACAGGGTCCACGAGCAGTACTTC.

The V gene is TRBV7-9, the J gene TRBJ1-1, with 8 bases matching TRBD1. Germline V CDR1 and CDR2: SEHNR, FQNEAQ (reference sequence). V trimming: 1 base; J trimming: 8 bases; junction bases outside the gene matches: 0. The CDR3 length is 12 residues. The CDR3 nucleotides are TGTGCCAGCAGCTTAGGGACAGGGGAAGCTTTCTTT. Translation: CASSLGTGEAFF.

The chain links TRBV2 to TRBJ1-2, with 8 bases aligning to TRBD1. V was clipped by 1 base and J by 13 bases; unmatched bases: 11. The germline CDR1 and CDR2 sequences are SNHLY and FYNNEI. The CDR3 extends over 14 amino acids. CDR3 region: CASSEGSGGRGITF. CDR3 DNA sequence: TGTGCCAGCAGTGAAGGTTCAGGGGGCCGTGGTATCACCTTC.